The sequence of this T cell receptor beta chain was determined in a study of blood T cell repertoires in COVID-19. The CDR3 extends over 18 amino acids. V shed 3 bases, J shed 5 bases, and the junction held 14 bases outside the gene matches. Germline lookup yields CDR1 LNHNV and CDR2 YYDKDF (reference sequence). Repertoires were generated with immunoSEQ multiplex PCR, while TCRdb's copy carries only in-frame clones and drops some. The sample holds roughly 190,000 clones, roughly 90% seen once. The chain links TRBV15 to TRBJ2-3, with 10 bases matching TRBD2. Sequencing was carried out using peripheral blood. This receptor was obtained from a woman in her thirties or forties who had recovered from COVID-19. In nucleotides, the CDR3 is TGTGCCACCAGCAGGAGGCCGGGGCTAGCGGGAGTCGGAGATACGCAGTATTTT. The encoded protein is CATSRRPGLAGVGDTQYF.